The 30 T cell receptor beta chains given below trace back to one sample, sequenced in a study of blood T cell repertoires in COVID-19. Libraries were prepared by immunoSEQ multiplex PCR; TCRdb keeps only in-frame clonotypes and omits some of them. The sample lists 430,000 or so clones, roughly 90% occurring once. Sequencing was carried out using PBMCs or T cells enriched from blood (not recorded which). Source of these receptors: a woman between 18 and 29 years old who had been exposed to COVID-19.

The V and J genes are TRBV7-9 and TRBJ2-2; perhaps TRBD2 as D (5 bases). Germline CDR1 SEHNR, CDR2 FQNEAQ (reference sequence). The CDR3 consists of 16 residues. Trimming pared 0 bases from V and 0 bases from J, leaving 8 bases between. The CDR3 reads CASSLAGVANTGELFF. CDR3 nucleotide sequence: TGTGCCAGCAGCTTAGCCGGGGTCGCGAACACCGGGGAGCTGTTTTTT. Supplemented by reference TRBV7-9 and TRBJ2-2, the full variable domain reads DTGVSQNPRHKITKRGQNVTFRCDPISEHNRLYWYRQTLGQGPEFLTYFQNEAQLEKSRLLSDRFSAERPKGSFSTLEIQRTEQGDSAMYLCASSLAGVANTGELFFGEGSRLTVL.

The CDR3 DNA reads as TGTGCCAGCAGCCGGGGGACGGACTTCTACGCCTCCTATAATTCACCCCTCCACTTT. Its translation: CASSRGTDFYASYNSPLHF. The chain links TRBV5-5 to TRBJ1-6, with D tentatively TRBD1 (5 bases). Trimming removed 4 bases at V and 0 bases at J, with 20 bases between. Germline V gene sequence: CDR1 SGHKS, CDR2 YYEKEE (reference sequence). This CDR3 is built from 19 residues.

The chain links TRBV25-1 to TRBJ2-1; 10 positions agree with TRBD1. Per the germline V gene, CDR1 is MGHDK and CDR2 is SYGVNS. The CDR3 is 13 residues long. Trimming removed 4 bases from V and 15 bases from J; junction bases left unmatched: 9. CDR3 in DNA: TGTGCCAGCAGTGGGGACAGGGGTGATGAATGGTTCTTC. Translation gives CASSGDRGDEWFF.

The gene calls are TRBV7-6 and TRBJ2-7; 8 bases are a match to TRBD2. The V and J ends lost 2 bases and 2 bases, in that order; junction bases with no gene match: 11. CDR3 size: 17 residues. From germline, CDR1 is SGHVS and CDR2 FNYEAQ. Written as DNA, the CDR3 is TGTGCCAGCAGCTTACAAGTCGGGGCGGGGGGTACCTACGAGCAGTACTTC. Its protein product is CASSLQVGAGGTYEQYF.

The chain carries TRBV4-2 and TRBJ2-2, with D uncertain. V was clipped by 0 bases and J by 4 bases, with 15 bases between them. This CDR3 is 17 amino acids long. In germline, CDR1 is LGHNA, CDR2 YNFKEQ. CDR3 nucleotides: TGTGCCAGCAGCCAAGAACTCTCCAGCGTAGGCACCGGGGAGCTGTTTTTT. Translation: CASSQELSSVGTGELFF.

The CDR3 DNA reads as TGTGCCAGCAGCTTAAGCGCTAGCGGGGGCGGGGCCGGGGAGCTGTTTTTT. This translates into CASSLSASGGGAGELFF. The chain recombines TRBV7-3 with TRBJ2-2; 10 bases fit TRBD2. Germline loops: CDR1 SGHTA, CDR2 FQGTGA. V shed 1 base, J shed 6 bases, and the junction held 8 bases outside the gene matches. The CDR3 runs to 17 residues. The full variable domain, completed using reference TRBV7-3 and TRBJ2-2, is GAGVSQTPSNKVTEKGKYVELRCDPISGHTALYWYRQSLGQGPEFLIYFQGTGAADDSGLPNDRFFAVRPEGSVSTLKIQRTERGDSAVYLCASSLSASGGGAGELFFGEGSRLTVL.

The chain links TRBV9 to TRBJ2-3; 7 nucleotides match TRBD2. Germline trimming cut 2 bases from V and 0 bases from J; bases unmatched to any gene: 6. The V gene's germline CDR1 is SGDLS and CDR2 YYNGEE. This CDR3 contains 16 residues. The CDR3 here is CASSVGGGISTDTQYF. The CDR3, as DNA: TGTGCCAGCAGCGTCGGGGGAGGGATTAGCACAGATACGCAGTATTTT.

This chain connects TRBV5-5 to TRBJ2-3, with 12 bases aligning to TRBD2. Germline assignment: CDR1 SGHKS and CDR2 YYEKEE (reference sequence). Germline trimming cut 5 bases from V and 5 bases from J; bases unmatched to any gene: 3. There are 14 residues in the CDR3. The CDR3 loop is CASSRLAGVDTQYF. In DNA form, the CDR3 reads TGTGCCAGCAGTCGACTAGCGGGAGTAGATACGCAGTATTTT.

This clone has only one observation. This rearrangement joins TRBV9 to TRBJ2-3, with 13 bases aligning to TRBD2. From germline, CDR1 is SGDLS and CDR2 YYNGEE. The trim removed 0 bases at V and 11 bases at J, leaving 3 bases unmatched. CDR3 length: 14 residues. The CDR3 DNA follows: TGTGCCAGCAGCGTAGGGACTAGCGGGGGTTTGCAGTATTTT. This sequence encodes CASSVGTSGGLQYF.

The chain employs TRBV5-6 and TRBJ2-1; possible D gene TRBD2, 5 bases. CDR3 size: 16 residues. Looked up from germline, CDR1 is SGHDT and CDR2 is YYEEEE. V lost 3 bases, J lost 9 bases, and 22 bases lay in between. The CDR3 spells CASSSEVGDSGAEQFF. The CDR3, as DNA: TGTGCCAGCAGCTCCGAAGTGGGAGACTCAGGAGCTGAGCAGTTCTTC.

This CDR3 reads CSVHSSNYGYTF. The CDR3 region has the DNA TGCAGCGTTCACAGTTCTAACTATGGCTACACCTTC. The chain links TRBV29-1 to TRBJ1-2, with D uncertain. Germline CDR1 and CDR2: SQVTM and ANQGSEA. V lost 5 bases, J lost 0 bases, and 7 bases lay in between. This CDR3 comprises 12 residues.

The chain has TRBV11-2 and TRBJ2-5, with 12 bases identical to TRBD2. The CDR3 is made up of 17 amino acids. V was clipped by 7 bases and J by 5 bases; unmatched bases: 14. Germline CDR1 and CDR2: SGHAT and FQNNGV. CDR3 loop: CASIPASSGGAIETQYF. The CDR3 DNA is TGTGCCAGCATCCCTGCGTCTAGCGGGGGGGCGATTGAGACCCAGTACTTC. The entire variable domain, with the rest obtained from reference TRBV11-2 and TRBJ2-5, is as follows: EAGVAQSPRYKIIEKRQSVAFWCNPISGHATLYWYQQILGQGPKLLIQFQNNGVVDDSQLPKDRFSAERLKGVDSTLKIQPAKLEDSAVYLCASIPASSGGAIETQYFGPGTRLLVL.

The V and J genes are TRBV5-6 and TRBJ1-1; D uncertain. V lost 4 bases, J lost 0 bases, and 25 bases lay in between. Germline CDR1 SGHDT, CDR2 YYEEEE. The CDR3 totals 19 residues. In nucleotides, the CDR3 is TGTGCCAGCAGCCCCCGAAGGCGGGTACCCCAATCAATGAACACTGAAGCTTTCTTT. It is translated as CASSPRRRVPQSMNTEAFF.

The chain is built from TRBV6-5 and TRBJ1-6; D gene unclear. The germline V gene has CDR1 MNHEY and CDR2 SVGAGI. The germline V and J ends were trimmed by 0 bases and 10 bases, with 10 bases remaining between them. This CDR3 is 14 amino acids long. The CDR3 protein is CASSYSNAGSPLHF. Written as DNA, the CDR3 is TGTGCCAGCAGTTACTCGAATGCGGGCTCACCCCTCCACTTT.

The chain is built from TRBV7-9 and TRBJ2-1; tentatively, D is TRBD1 (5 bases). The CDR3 sequence is 14 residues long. Looked up from germline, CDR1 is SEHNR and CDR2 is FQNEAQ (reference sequence). The V end lost 2 bases, the J end lost 5 bases, and 10 bases lay between the germline ends. The CDR3 spells CASSLLTAHNEQFF. The CDR3 DNA follows: TGTGCCAGCAGCTTACTGACAGCCCACAATGAGCAGTTCTTC.

In nucleotides, the CDR3 is TGCAGCGTTGAAGATCTAGCGGGTGGGGCCAACGTCCTGACTTTC. Amino acid sequence: CSVEDLAGGANVLTF. The rearrangement uses TRBV29-1 and TRBJ2-6; 8 nucleotides line up with TRBD2. The CDR3 runs 15 residues. CDR1 SQVTM and CDR2 ANQGSEA come from the germline V gene. V shed 0 bases and J 3 bases; nucleotides not matched to a gene: 1.

As for this clone: At one of its ends the junction is not consistent with the germline gene, which may arise from a read error. The CDR3 reads CASRRVNDF. Here the CDR3 DNA reads TGTGCCAGTAGGAGGGTTAATGACTTC. The chain links TRBV19 to TRBJ2-7, with a tentative D call TRBD2 (5 bases). Germline CDR1 reads LNHDA; CDR2 reads SQIVND (reference sequence). This CDR3 has 9 amino acids.

The rearrangement links TRBV30 to TRBJ2-7; 8 nucleotides line up with TRBD1. J lost 9 bases, V lost 2 bases, and 6 bases had no gene match. The CDR3 spans 12 residues. Germline V gene lookup returns CDR1 GTSNPN and CDR2 SVGIG (reference sequence). The CDR3 loop reads CAWSRQGYGQYF. The DNA for the CDR3 is TGTGCCTGGAGTCGACAGGGGTATGGGCAGTACTTC. The full variable domain, its missing parts supplied by reference TRBV30 and TRBJ2-7, is SQTIHQWPATLVQPVGSPLSLECTVEGTSNPNLYWYRQAAGRGLQLLFYSVGIGQISSEVPQNLSASRPQDRQFILSSKKLLLSDSGFYLCAWSRQGYGQYFGPGTRLTVT.

The CDR3 protein is CASSQQYYGYTF. The CDR3, as DNA: TGTGCCAGCAGCCAACAATACTATGGCTACACCTTC. The chain joins TRBV11-2 to TRBJ1-2; D is ambiguous. From germline, CDR1 is SGHAT and CDR2 FQNNGV. The V gene lost 5 bases and the J gene lost 3 bases, with 7 bases spanning the gap. The CDR3 is 12 amino acids.

V and J are TRBV6-6 and TRBJ1-6; 9 bases are shared with TRBD1. The V gene's germline CDR1 is MNHNY and CDR2 SVGAGI (reference sequence). J gave up 8 bases and V 5 bases, and 4 bases lay outside the gene matches. The CDR3 is 14 amino acids. The CDR3 DNA is TGTGCCAGCAGTGACAGGGGGAAGGATTCACCCCTCCACTTT. Amino acid sequence: CASSDRGKDSPLHF.

The chain joins TRBV27 to TRBJ2-1; 7 positions match TRBD2. Germline trimming cut 6 bases from V and 6 bases from J; bases unmatched to any gene: 5. The CDR3 has 13 residues. Germline V gene lookup returns CDR1 MNHEY and CDR2 SMNVEV (reference sequence). CDR3 in amino acids: CASSPLASNEQFF. The CDR3, as DNA: TGTGCCAGCAGCCCACTAGCGTCCAATGAGCAGTTCTTC.

The rearrangement links TRBV9 to TRBJ2-2; 10 bases align to TRBD2. The CDR3 runs 16 residues. The ends lost 3 bases at V and 1 base at J; junction bases unmatched: 3. The germline gives CDR1 SGDLS, CDR2 YYNGEE. CDR3 region: CASSARTSGNTGELFF. CDR3 bases: TGTGCCAGCAGCGCCAGGACTAGCGGGAACACCGGGGAGCTGTTTTTT.

To note about this clone: Other DNA sequences of this sample code for an identical CDR3. The chain joins TRBV12-3 or TRBV12-4 to TRBJ1-5; unclear D gene. This CDR3 region has 11 residues. V lost 6 bases, J lost 9 bases, and 9 bases lay in between. CDR3 region: CASSPGGPQHF. The CDR3 DNA is TGTGCCAGCAGCCCCGGAGGGCCCCAGCATTTT.

The chain is built from TRBV4-1 and TRBJ1-5; a weak D match, TRBD1 (5 bases). Germline V gives CDR1 MGHRA, CDR2 YSYEKL. V lost 4 bases and J lost 4, with 20 bases in between. The CDR3 totals 17 residues. CDR3 bases: TGCGCCAGCAGCCCCCAGGGAGGGGTGGGTCGGAATCAGCCCCAGCATTTT. Its protein product is CASSPQGGVGRNQPQHF.

The rearrangement uses TRBV30 and TRBJ1-6; D gene unclear. CDR1 and CDR2 from the germline V gene are GTSNPN and SVGIG (reference sequence). Between the trimmed V and J ends, which lost 0 bases and 3 bases, there was a span of 3 bases. The CDR3 has 13 amino acids. CDR3 sequence (DNA): TGTGCCTGGAGTGTACACTATAATTCACCCCTCCACTTT. Protein sequence: CAWSVHYNSPLHF.

The V call is TRBV7-3, the J call TRBJ1-6; D possibly corresponds to TRBD1 (5 bases). V lost 8 bases and J 13 bases, leaving 15 bases between the germline ends. From germline, CDR1 is SGHTA and CDR2 FQGTGA. The CDR3 sequence is 12 residues long. CDR3 coding DNA: TGTGCCAGCGGACCTTGGGGGGGGCCCCTCCACTTT. Translated: CASGPWGGPLHF.

The chain combines TRBV27 with TRBJ1-1; 10 bases fit TRBD1. CDR3 length equals 15 residues. Germline V gene data show CDR1 as MNHEY and CDR2 as SMNVEV (reference sequence). The trim removed 5 bases at V and 3 bases at J, leaving 6 bases unmatched. DNA for the CDR3: TGTGCCAGCAGTACCTGGACAGGGGGTTACACTGAAGCTTTCTTT. This encodes CASSTWTGGYTEAFF.

V gene TRBV5-1 combines with J gene TRBJ2-5, with 7 bases identical to TRBD1. J gave up 9 bases and V 0 bases, and 8 bases lay outside the gene matches. This CDR3 has 14 residues. The germline V gene encodes CDR1 SGHRS and CDR2 YFSETQ. The CDR3 sequence is CASSLDGRQGAQYF. The CDR3 DNA reads TGCGCCAGCAGCTTGGACGGTCGCCAGGGGGCCCAGTACTTC.

The rearrangement links TRBV4-2 to TRBJ1-5; maybe TRBD1 (6 bases). Trimming cost V 1 base and J 4 bases, with 17 bases left between them. The CDR3 consists of 17 residues. The V gene's germline CDR1 is LGHNA and CDR2 YNFKEQ. Written as DNA, the CDR3 is TGTGCCAGCAGCCAAGGGCCTCTTGGACAGACTAATCAGCCCCAGCATTTT. Protein: CASSQGPLGQTNQPQHF.

The chain combines TRBV27 with TRBJ2-7; 8 bases agree with TRBD2. The length of the CDR3 is 16 residues. From germline, CDR1 is MNHEY and CDR2 SMNVEV (reference sequence). Germline trimming cut 0 bases from V and 5 bases from J; bases unmatched to any gene: 9. The DNA for the CDR3 is TGTGCCAGCAGTTTATCGTCTGCGGGGGGCCGTGACGAGCAGTACTTC. This encodes CASSLSSAGGRDEQYF.